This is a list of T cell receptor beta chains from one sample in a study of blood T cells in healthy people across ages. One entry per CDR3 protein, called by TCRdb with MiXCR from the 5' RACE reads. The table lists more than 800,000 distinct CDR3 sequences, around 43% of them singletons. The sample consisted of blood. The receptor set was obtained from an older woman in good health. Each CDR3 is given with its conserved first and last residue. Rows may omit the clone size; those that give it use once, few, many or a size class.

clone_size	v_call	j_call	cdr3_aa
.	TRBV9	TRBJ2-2	CASSPGLARTGELFF
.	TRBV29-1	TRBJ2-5	CSVGQGPHQETQYF
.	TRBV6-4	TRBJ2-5	CASSVDEGETQYF
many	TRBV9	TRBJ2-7	CASSPRQGIYEQYF
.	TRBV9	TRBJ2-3	CASSVLAGNTDTQYF
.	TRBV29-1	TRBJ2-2	CSVAAGEVSGELFF
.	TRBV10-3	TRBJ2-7	CAISESGVREQYF
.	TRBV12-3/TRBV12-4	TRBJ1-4	CASSSGGSGWHEKLFF
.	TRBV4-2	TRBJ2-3	CASSQAAQHTDTQYF
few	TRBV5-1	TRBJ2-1	CASSLPSGSPNEQFF
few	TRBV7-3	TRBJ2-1	CASSSQGRESYNEQFF
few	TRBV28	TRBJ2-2	CASSPYLAGTGELFF
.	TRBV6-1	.	CASRHRWDSYEQYF
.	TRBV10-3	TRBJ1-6	CAISGSGLGREPLHF
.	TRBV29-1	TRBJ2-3	CSVNGQGKTDTQYF
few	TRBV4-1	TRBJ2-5	CASSRVQATAEEQYF
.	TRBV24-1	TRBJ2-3	CATSDYKATREDTQYF
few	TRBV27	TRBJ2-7	CASSLAGYGSSYEQYF
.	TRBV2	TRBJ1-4	CASIDTGTDNEKLFF
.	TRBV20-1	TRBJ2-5	CSAPPPSGSRETQYF
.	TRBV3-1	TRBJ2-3	CASSLGLSDTRYF
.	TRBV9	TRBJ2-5	CASSATPLEEETQYF
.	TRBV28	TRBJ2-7	CASRLNRGKGPYNEQYF
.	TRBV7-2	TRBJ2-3	CAGSLNRGLTDTQYF
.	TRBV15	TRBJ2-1	CATSRFRQGTINEQFF
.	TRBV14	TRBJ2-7	CASSQDGASGGRSSYEQYF
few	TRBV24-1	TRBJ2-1	CATSDQGLAGFSEQFF
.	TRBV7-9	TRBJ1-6	CASSLRENNSPLHF
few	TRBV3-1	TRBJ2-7	CASSREVAGVGGGQYF